The 26 T cell receptor beta chains in this list originate from one sample, sequenced in a study of blood T cell repertoires in COVID-19. The repertoire was sequenced with immunoSEQ multiplex PCR; TCRdb's copy has only in-frame clones and lacks some. Of under 150,000 clones listed, about three quarters are singletons. The sample comprised PBMCs or T cells enriched from blood (not recorded which). Every receptor here comes from a woman aged 50 to 60 who had recovered from COVID-19.

This clone was seen just once. V is TRBV21-1 and J is TRBJ1-5. TRBV21-1 corresponds to a pseudogene. The CDR3 spans 15 residues. The CDR3: CASSDEGPLNQPQHF. The DNA of the CDR3 is TGTGCCAGCAGCGATGAGGGCCCGTTAAATCAGCCCCAGCATTTT.

The rearrangement links TRBV10-2 to TRBJ2-3, with 11 bases matching TRBD2. Trimming cost V 6 bases and J 0 bases; bases outside gene matches: 2. The CDR3 length is 15 residues. Germline assignment: CDR1 WSHSY and CDR2 SAAADI. The CDR3 here is CASSLAGGSTDTQYF. CDR3 sequence (DNA): TGCGCCAGCAGCCTAGCGGGGGGTAGCACAGATACGCAGTATTTT.

This sequence joins TRBV2 and TRBJ2-7, with 7 bases that match TRBD2. With 2 bases clipped from V and 4 bases from J, the junction kept 8 bases outside the gene matches. CDR3 length: 15 amino acids. Germline loops: CDR1 SNHLY, CDR2 FYNNEI. This CDR3 is CASSESLAVGYEQYF. DNA for the CDR3: TGTGCCAGCAGTGAAAGCCTAGCGGTCGGGTACGAGCAGTACTTC.

The rearrangement joins TRBV12-3 or TRBV12-4 to TRBJ2-1, with D perhaps matching TRBD1 (5 bases). The CDR3 sequence is 12 residues long. V lost 2 bases, J lost 9 bases, and 8 bases lay in between. As DNA, the CDR3 is TGTGCCAGCAGTTTAAGGGGTGGTGAGCAGTTCTTC. Protein: CASSLRGGEQFF.

This clone was seen more than once but under ten times. The rearrangement joins TRBV6-4 to TRBJ1-1, with TRBD1 matching 7 bases. In germline, CDR1 is MRHNA, CDR2 SNTAGT. The ends lost 4 bases at V and 4 bases at J; junction bases unmatched: 6. The length of the CDR3 is 14 residues. CDR3 bases: TGTGCCAGCAGTGCTACAGGGGTTTCCACTGAAGCTTTCTTT. It is translated as CASSATGVSTEAFF.

This chain uses TRBV11-2 with TRBJ2-3; 10 nucleotides match TRBD2. J was trimmed by 2 bases and V by 2 bases; bases with no gene match: 1. This CDR3 contains 15 residues. Germline loops: CDR1 SGHAT, CDR2 FQNNGV. The CDR3 protein is CASSLSGGATDTQYF. The DNA of the CDR3 is TGTGCCAGCAGCTTAAGCGGGGGGGCCACAGATACGCAGTATTTT. Filled out from reference TRBV11-2 and TRBJ2-3, the complete variable domain reads EAGVAQSPRYKIIEKRQSVAFWCNPISGHATLYWYQQILGQGPKLLIQFQNNGVVDDSQLPKDRFSAERLKGVDSTLKIQPAKLEDSAVYLCASSLSGGATDTQYFGPGTRLTVL.

The chain uses TRBV6-5 and TRBJ2-5, with TRBD2 matching over 7 bases. CDR3 size: 14 residues. In germline, CDR1 is MNHEY, CDR2 SVGAGI. Germline trimming cut 6 bases from V and 4 bases from J; bases unmatched to any gene: 8. CDR3 amino acids: CASSLTAGRETQYF. The DNA for the CDR3 is TGTGCCAGCAGCCTAACAGCGGGGCGAGAGACCCAGTACTTC.

The chain recombines TRBV2 with TRBJ2-7; 14 bases map to TRBD2. The CDR3 sequence is 15 residues long. Germline V gene sequence: CDR1 SNHLY, CDR2 FYNNEI. Unmatched junction bases numbered 4, after V lost 6 bases and J lost 3 bases. CDR3 nucleotide sequence: TGTGCCAGCAGACGACTAGCGGGGGGGATCTACGAGCAGTACTTC. It codes for CASRRLAGGIYEQYF.

The rearrangement uses TRBV7-7 and TRBJ2-2, with 9 bases that match TRBD1. The CDR3 has 15 residues. From germline, CDR1 is SSHAT and CDR2 FNYEAQ (reference sequence). J lost 3 bases, V lost 5 bases, and 4 bases had no gene match. For the CDR3, the DNA is TGTGCCAGCAGCGGGGGACAGGGAGACACCGGGGAGCTGTTTTTT. This codes for CASSGGQGDTGELFF.

This clone appeared once. The chain joins TRBV9 to TRBJ2-1, with 9 nucleotides matching TRBD2. CDR3 length: 17 amino acids. The germline V gene has CDR1 SGDLS and CDR2 YYNGEE. Germline trimming cut 0 bases from V and 2 bases from J; bases unmatched to any gene: 6. CDR3 sequence: CASSVGPSGETYNEQFF. In DNA form, the CDR3 reads TGTGCCAGCAGCGTAGGGCCTAGCGGGGAGACCTACAATGAGCAGTTCTTC.

The V call is TRBV5-1, the J call TRBJ2-4, with TRBD2 matching 8 bases. J was trimmed by 3 bases and V by 4 bases; bases with no gene match: 18. The CDR3 spans 19 residues. Germline assignment: CDR1 SGHRS and CDR2 YFSETQ. The CDR3 sequence is CASSGGVSGAGEGKNIQYF. As DNA, the CDR3 is TGCGCCAGCAGCGGGGGGGTGTCTGGAGCGGGAGAGGGCAAAAACATTCAGTACTTC.

This rearrangement joins TRBV5-5 to TRBJ2-2, with a tentative D call TRBD1 (6 bases). V was cut by 0 bases and J by 1 base, with 13 bases left in between. The CDR3 consists of 17 residues. Germline CDR1 is SGHKS and CDR2 is YYEKEE (reference sequence). For the CDR3, the DNA is TGTGCCAGCAGCTTGGTAGACAGGAAAAAGAACACCGGGGAGCTGTTTTTT. It is translated as CASSLVDRKKNTGELFF. The whole variable domain, remainder taken from reference TRBV5-5 and TRBJ2-2, is DAGVTQSPTHLIKTRGQQVTLRCSPISGHKSVSWYQQVLGQGPQFIFQYYEKEERGRGNFPDRFSARQFPNYSSELNVNALLLGDSALYLCASSLVDRKKNTGELFFGEGSRLTVL.

The J gene is TRBJ2-7, the V gene TRBV10-1, with 8 bases fitting TRBD2. The V segment lost 0 bases and the J segment 2 bases; nucleotides outside the gene matches: 3. Germline V lookup: CDR1 WNHNN, CDR2 SYGVQD (reference sequence). There are 15 residues in the CDR3. The CDR3 here is CASSESAGGAYEQYF. In DNA form, the CDR3 reads TGCGCCAGCAGTGAGTCCGCCGGGGGGGCCTACGAGCAGTACTTC.

The J gene is TRBJ2-1, the V gene TRBV9; 8 nucleotides line up with TRBD2. This CDR3 spans 16 amino acids. Germline V gives CDR1 SGDLS, CDR2 YYNGEE. J was trimmed by 0 bases and V by 4 bases; bases with no gene match: 6. The CDR3 region has the DNA TGTGCCAGCAGCCCGTTGGGGACTAGCTCCTACAATGAGCAGTTCTTC. Its protein product is CASSPLGTSSYNEQFF.

The rearrangement uses TRBV6-5 and TRBJ2-7, with 9 bases lining up with TRBD1. Germline V gives CDR1 MNHEY, CDR2 SVGAGI. The CDR3 has 14 residues. J gave up 5 bases and V 6 bases, and 8 bases lay outside the gene matches. CDR3: CASSSTGGRDEQYF. The CDR3 DNA is TGTGCCAGCAGCTCGACAGGGGGTAGGGACGAGCAGTACTTC.

The chain uses TRBV10-1 and TRBJ1-1; D is possibly TRBD1 (6 bases). This CDR3 region has 13 residues. The germline gives CDR1 WNHNN, CDR2 SYGVQD (reference sequence). V gave up 6 bases and J gave up 3 bases, with 11 bases separating them. DNA of the CDR3: TGCGCCAGCAGACAGGGACGGGACACTGAAGCTTTCTTT. It is translated as CASRQGRDTEAFF.

The rearrangement links TRBV7-2 to TRBJ2-3, with 8 bases aligning to TRBD2. The CDR3 has 15 amino acids. The V and J ends lost 5 bases and 3 bases, in that order; junction bases with no gene match: 7. CDR1 and CDR2 from the germline V gene are SGHTA and FQGNSA. The CDR3 protein is CASSGKRLATDTQYF. The CDR3 bases are TGTGCCAGCAGCGGGAAGAGACTAGCGACAGATACGCAGTATTTT.

The V gene is TRBV11-2, the J gene TRBJ1-1, with no clear D. This CDR3 has 15 residues. CDR1 is SGHAT and CDR2 is FQNNGV in the germline V gene. Trimming took 6 bases from V and 7 from J, leaving 21 bases between them. Here the CDR3 reads CASRPLKSAKIEAFF. The CDR3 bases are TGTGCCAGCAGACCCCTAAAAAGTGCTAAAATTGAAGCTTTCTTT.

The chain carries TRBV25-1 and TRBJ1-1; D is possibly TRBD1 (5 bases). CDR3 length: 16 amino acids. CDR1 and CDR2 from the germline V gene are MGHDK and SYGVNS. V was trimmed by 1 base and J by 0 bases, leaving 12 bases between them. CDR3 bases: TGTGCCAGCAGTGAATCCGGAACAGGACTGAACACTGAAGCTTTCTTT. It specifies CASSESGTGLNTEAFF.

V usage is TRBV19 and J usage is TRBJ2-7; TRBD2 aligns across 12 bases. Germline lookup yields CDR1 LNHDA and CDR2 SQIVND (reference sequence). CDR3 length: 16 amino acids. Losses at the gene ends were 4 bases for V and 5 bases for J; bases not matched to a gene: 9. The CDR3 region is CASSTRLAGVLNEQYF. The CDR3 nucleotides read TGTGCCAGTAGTACCCGACTAGCGGGGGTCCTAAACGAGCAGTACTTC.

This clone was found a few times. The chain uses TRBV7-3 and TRBJ1-1; D is possibly TRBD1 (5 bases). This CDR3 contains 15 residues. CDR1 and CDR2 from the germline V gene are SGHTA and FQGTGA. V was pared by 8 bases and J by 5 bases, with 21 bases between. The CDR3 sequence: CASSEGPDGGTEAFF. As DNA, the CDR3 is TGTGCCAGCTCAGAGGGGCCCGATGGGGGGACTGAAGCTTTCTTT.

The gene calls are TRBV27 and TRBJ2-2, with D tentatively TRBD2 (5 bases). This CDR3 is built from 14 residues. Germline loops: CDR1 MNHEY, CDR2 SMNVEV (reference sequence). Trimming left V 6 bases short and J 4 bases short, with 12 bases between. The CDR3 protein is CASRRGQTTGELFF. In DNA, the CDR3 is TGTGCCAGCAGGAGAGGGCAGACCACCGGGGAGCTGTTTTTT.

As for this clone: Being one base from a much bigger clone, this may be a read error. The CDR3 reads CASSPGQYNSPLHF. CDR3 coding DNA: TGTGCCAGCAGCCCGGGACAGTATAATTCACCCCTCCACTTT. The chain carries TRBV9 and TRBJ1-6; TRBD1 matches at 7 bases. V was pared by 4 bases and J by 4 bases, with 2 bases of the junction left unmatched. Germline values: CDR1 SGDLS, CDR2 YYNGEE. CDR3 length: 14 residues.

This clone occurred once. This rearrangement joins TRBV4-1 to TRBJ2-2; no clear D gene. Germline V lookup: CDR1 MGHRA, CDR2 YSYEKL. V was clipped by 0 bases and J by 7 bases, with 6 bases between them. The CDR3 loop spans 13 amino acids. CDR3 nucleotides: TGCGCCAGCAGCCAAGAGCGGTTCGGGGAGCTGTTTTTT. It yields the protein CASSQERFGELFF.

This clone was detected once. The chain couples TRBV28 to TRBJ1-1; D is ambiguous. V lost 6 bases, J lost 6 bases, and 17 bases lay in between. The CDR3 runs to 14 residues. The V gene's germline CDR1 is MDHEN and CDR2 SYDVKM. CDR3 nucleotide sequence: TGTGCCAGCAGCCTACCCGCCCGGGGAGCTGAAGCTTTCTTT. Translation gives CASSLPARGAEAFF.

This chain links TRBV29-1 with TRBJ1-1; 7 nucleotides agree with TRBD1. V shed 5 bases and J 8 bases; nucleotides not matched to a gene: 14. Germline values: CDR1 SQVTM, CDR2 ANQGSEA. The CDR3 is 14 amino acids. CDR3 sequence reads: CSVRGGQARVEAFF. The CDR3 DNA reads as TGCAGCGTTCGGGGCGGACAGGCCCGAGTAGAAGCTTTCTTT. The full variable domain, rest sourced from reference TRBV29-1 and TRBJ1-1, is SAVISQKPSRDICQRGTSLTIQCQVDSQVTMMFWYRQQPGQSLTLIATANQGSEATYESGFVIDKFPISRPNLTFSTLTVSNMSPEDSSIYLCSVRGGQARVEAFFGQGTRLTVV.